These 3 T cell receptor beta chains came from one sample sequenced in a study of low-dose radiotherapy and immunotherapy resistance in tumors (dated by TCRdb to between 2021 and 2024). Sequencing relied on an Illumina HiSeq 2500. First-strand cDNA was synthesized with Superscript III and a set of TRAV- and TRBV-specific primers, covering both TCRalpha and TCRbeta chains. TCRs were amplified for about 20 PCR cycles with Phusion, using a constant-region primer paired with the adapter attached to the V primers. The public reads were quality trimmed at Q25 with fastp and then assembled into clones with MiXCR by TCRdb, keeping productive beta chains. Rows with one shared CDR3 protein collapse into an entry with the most common genes and DNA. This sample is represented by over 70,000 distinct CDR3 sequences; less than 35% of them were singletons. More than 9.5% of the sample rests with the top ten. Sample time point, as interpreted from the label and publication: before trial treatment.

This specimen was PBMCs, taken before treatment. The receptors were gathered from a female donor with ovarian cancer.

This chain connects TRBV2 to TRBJ2-1; 9 nucleotides match TRBD1. J lost 13 bases, V lost 6 bases, and 10 bases had no gene match. Germline assignment: CDR1 SNHLY and CDR2 FYNNEI. This CDR3 comprises 13 residues. Here the CDR3 DNA reads TGTGCCAGCAGCTTACAGGGGGCAGGCGCCCAGTTCTTC. The encoded protein is CASSLQGAGAQFF. Full variable domain (missing parts from reference TRBV2 and TRBJ2-1): EPEVTQTPSHQVTQMGQEVILRCVPISNHLYFYWYRQILGQKVEFLVSFYNNEISEKSEIFDDQFSVERPDGSNFTLKIRSTKLEDSAMYFCASSLQGAGAQFFGPGTRLTVL.

This clonotype has just one count. CDR3 in amino acids: CASSRGIIGELFF. The CDR3 DNA follows: TGCGCCAGCAGCAGGGGTATCATAGGGGAGCTGTTTTTT. This chain links TRBV10-2 with TRBJ2-2; the D gene is possibly TRBD1 (6 bases). CDR3 length: 13 amino acids. The V end was cut by 6 bases, the J end by 8 bases, with 13 bases between. Germline values: CDR1 WSHSY, CDR2 SAAADI.

This clonotype was counted at least ten times. The gene calls are TRBV20-1 and TRBJ2-3; 9 bases align to TRBD2. Germline CDR1 DFQATT, CDR2 SNEGSKA (reference sequence). The CDR3 is made up of 14 amino acids. Unmatched junction bases numbered 4, after V lost 6 bases and J lost 0 bases. The CDR3 bases are TGCAGTGCCACTCTAGCGGGAAGCACAGATACGCAGTATTTT. Translated, it gives CSATLAGSTDTQYF.